Presented here are 25 T cell receptor beta chains from one specimen sequenced in a study of blood T cells in healthy people across ages. The authors ran a second PCR of roughly 6 to 12 cycles using a sample-barcoded 5' primer and a J-beta primer mix. MiXCR, run by TCRdb on the 5' RACE reads, gives a single entry per CDR3 protein. The sample has 710,000 or so distinct CDR3 sequences, 20% to 25% seen once; the top ten hold about 20%. The specimen sequenced was blood. Source of these receptors: a man between 65 and 79 years old in good health.

Worth noting for this clonotype: A junction end diverges from the germline sequence, so it may reflect a read error. This chain uses TRBV6-1 with TRBJ1-4; D is possibly TRBD1 (6 bases). The CDR3 is made up of 15 amino acids. Germline assignment: CDR1 MNHNS and CDR2 SASEGT. CDR3 loop: CASSEVRGAGEKLSF. CDR3 in DNA: TGTGCCAGCAGTGAAGTGAGGGGGGCGGGTGAAAAACTGTCTTTT.

V and J are TRBV11-2 and TRBJ2-1; D may correspond to TRBD1 or TRBD2 (5 bases each). The CDR3 consists of 15 residues. Germline assignment: CDR1 SGHAT and CDR2 FQNNGV. V was shortened by 2 bases and J by 5 bases, with 13 bases between the two germline ends. The CDR3: CASSLNNGTHNEQFF. In DNA, the CDR3 is TGTGCCAGCAGCTTAAACAACGGGACCCACAATGAGCAGTTCTTC.

The table lists this clonotype with many counts. The gene calls are TRBV14 and TRBJ2-1; either TRBD1 or TRBD2 may supply D (5 bases each). Germline CDR1 SGHDN, CDR2 FVKESK. This CDR3 region has 18 residues. Between the trimmed V and J ends, which lost 0 bases and 8 bases, there was a span of 23 bases. As DNA, the CDR3 is TGTGCCAGCAGCCAAGACCCCTTCGGGACGGTGCGAATCGATGAGCAGTTCTTC. This encodes CASSQDPFGTVRIDEQFF.

The J gene is TRBJ2-1, the V gene TRBV6-1; 7 bases agree with TRBD1. Germline V gene sequence: CDR1 MNHNS, CDR2 SASEGT. This CDR3 is 15 amino acids long. V lost 4 bases to trimming and J lost 5 bases; unmatched junction nucleotides: 8. Written as DNA, the CDR3 is TGTGCCAGCAGTGTCGACAGGGTGATTAACAATGAGCAGTTCTTC. This sequence encodes CASSVDRVINNEQFF.

This chain connects TRBV11-2 to TRBJ2-3; 10 bases align to TRBD2. V was pared by 3 bases and J by 0 bases, with 3 bases of the junction left unmatched. The germline gives CDR1 SGHAT, CDR2 FQNNGV. The CDR3 consists of 16 residues. The CDR3 coding sequence is TGTGCCAGCAGCTTTACTAGCGGGGCTAGCACAGATACGCAGTATTTT. Amino acids: CASSFTSGASTDTQYF.

Remarks on this clonotype: At one end the junction does not follow the germline gene, possibly because of a read error. V usage is TRBV11-1 and J usage is TRBJ1-4; no firm D call. The CDR3 contains 16 residues. CDR1 is SGHAT, CDR2 FQDESV, per germline (reference sequence). Written as DNA, the CDR3 is TGTGCCAGCAGCCGCCCGCAGAAGTTTACCTATGAAAAACTGTTCTTT. It is translated as CASSRPQKFTYEKLFF.

This clonotype was recorded once. The genes are TRBV7-9 and TRBJ2-3; 12 positions agree with TRBD2. The CDR3 extends over 17 amino acids. Germline trimming cut 3 bases from V and 6 bases from J; bases unmatched to any gene: 10. Looked up from germline, CDR1 is SEHNR and CDR2 is FQNEAQ (reference sequence). The chain's CDR3 is CASSFSATSGSGDTQYF. CDR3 in DNA: TGTGCCAGCAGCTTCTCTGCGACTAGCGGGAGTGGTGATACGCAGTATTTT. The full variable domain, its missing parts supplied by reference TRBV7-9 and TRBJ2-3, is DTGVSQNPRHKITKRGQNVTFRCDPISEHNRLYWYRQTLGQGPEFLTYFQNEAQLEKSRLLSDRFSAERPKGSFSTLEIQRTEQGDSAMYLCASSFSATSGSGDTQYFGPGTRLTVL.

This clonotype was recorded at least ten times. The genes are TRBV4-1 and TRBJ2-5; TRBD1 matches at 11 bases. Per germline, CDR1 MGHRA and CDR2 YSYEKL. The CDR3 is made up of 14 amino acids. The trim removed 5 bases at V and 5 bases at J, leaving 4 bases unmatched. The CDR3 sequence is CASSKDRGQETQYF. CDR3 bases: TGCGCCAGCAGCAAGGACAGGGGGCAGGAGACCCAGTACTTC.

The gene calls are TRBV15 and TRBJ1-5; no firm D call. The length of the CDR3 is 15 residues. V dropped 3 bases and J dropped 6 bases, with 15 bases sitting between them. In germline, CDR1 is LNHNV, CDR2 YYDKDF (reference sequence). The CDR3 here is CATSSFRGKGQPQHF. Written as DNA, the CDR3 is TGTGCCACCAGCAGTTTTCGGGGTAAGGGTCAGCCCCAGCATTTT.

This clonotype was counted a few times. This chain connects TRBV20-1 to TRBJ2-3, with 11 bases identical to TRBD2. V lost 1 base, J lost 5 bases, and 14 bases stayed unmatched. The CDR3 extends over 18 amino acids. Germline CDR1 reads DFQATT; CDR2 reads SNEGSKA (reference sequence). The DNA for the CDR3 is TGCAGTGCTAGAGTAGTGAGTCAGACTAGCGGGACGTTAGATACGCAGTATTTT. It specifies CSARVVSQTSGTLDTQYF.

This clonotype has only a few counts. This chain connects TRBV10-3 to TRBJ1-5; D uncertain. CDR1 ENHRY and CDR2 SYGVKD come from the germline V gene. Trimming took off 10 bases at V and 1 base at J, with 8 bases between the two ends. The CDR3 has 12 amino acids. Here the CDR3 reads CATTDSNQPQHF. The CDR3 bases are TGTGCCACGACCGACAGCAATCAGCCCCAGCATTTT.

The genes are TRBV29-1 and TRBJ2-5, with D unresolved. The end of the DNA aligns better with TRBJ2-7, so the J call may be wrong. Looked up from germline, CDR1 is SQVTM and CDR2 is ANQGSEA. The CDR3 spans 11 residues. CDR3 DNA: TGCAGCGTTAAGTACAGCTACGAGCAGTACTTC. This sequence encodes CSVKYSYEQYF.

This clonotype was found a few times. This chain connects TRBV2 to TRBJ2-7; D perhaps matches TRBD1 (5 bases). The V and J ends lost 4 bases and 2 bases respectively, with 9 bases between them. The V gene's germline CDR1 is SNHLY and CDR2 FYNNEI. The CDR3 is made up of 13 amino acids. The DNA of the CDR3 is TGTGCCAGCAGTGCGTTACAGGCCTACGAGCAGTACGTC. Amino acids: CASSALQAYEQYV.

V gene TRBV6-2 or TRBV6-3 combines with J gene TRBJ1-3; D remains ambiguous. V was pared by 2 bases and J by 8 bases, with 19 bases between. The CDR3 has 16 residues. Germline V CDR1 and CDR2: MNHEY, SVGEGT. The CDR3 region is CASSYGNRRPGHTIYF. In nucleotides, the CDR3 is TGTGCCAGCAGTTACGGAAACCGGAGACCTGGGCACACCATATATTTT.

This clonotype turned up a few times. The chain combines TRBV12-3 or TRBV12-4 with TRBJ1-2; D is possibly TRBD1 (5 bases). This CDR3 is built from 15 residues. Trimming pared 5 bases from V and 1 base from J, leaving 14 bases between. CDR3 protein: CASSQGALDNYGYTF. CDR3 coding DNA: TGTGCCAGCAGTCAAGGGGCTCTTGATAACTATGGCTACACCTTC.

The genes are TRBV29-1 and TRBJ1-1; a weak D match, TRBD1 (6 bases). The CDR3 has 13 residues. Germline CDR1 is SQVTM and CDR2 is ANQGSEA. Between the trimmed V and J ends, which lost 7 bases and 4 bases, there was a span of 16 bases. The CDR3 is CSGRWGAPTEAFF. The CDR3, as DNA: TGCAGCGGAAGGTGGGGGGCCCCCACTGAAGCTTTCTTT.

This clonotype has a handful of counts. The genes are TRBV5-1 and TRBJ2-5; the match to TRBD2 covers 9 bases. V trimming: 0 bases; J trimming: 5 bases; junction bases outside the gene matches: 11. The CDR3 contains 17 residues. Germline CDR1 SGHRS, CDR2 YFSETQ. The CDR3 DNA follows: TGCGCCAGCAGCTTGGGAATACGTAGCGGGAGTAATGAGACCCAGTACTTC. Translation: CASSLGIRSGSNETQYF. Combining the CDR3 with reference TRBV5-1 and TRBJ2-5 gives the whole variable domain KAGVTQTPRYLIKTRGQQVTLSCSPISGHRSVSWYQQTPGQGLQFLFEYFSETQRNKGNFPGRFSGRQFSNSRSEMNVSTLELGDSALYLCASSLGIRSGSNETQYFGPGTRLLVL.

To note about this clonotype: An end of the junction does not agree with germline; a read error may underlie this. CDR3 in DNA: TGCAGCGTGGGGACAGGGGGTCTTACTGAAGCTTCCTTT. Protein product: CSVGTGGLTEASF. The chain carries TRBV29-1 and TRBJ1-1, with 11 positions matching TRBD1. The CDR3 is 13 amino acids. CDR1 is SQVTM and CDR2 is ANQGSEA in the germline V gene.

This clonotype showed up many times. V is TRBV7-9 and J is TRBJ2-5; no clear D gene. CDR1 SEHNR and CDR2 FQNEAQ come from the germline V gene (reference sequence). This CDR3 has 14 amino acids. V shed 0 bases and J shed 5 bases, with 10 bases lying between them. The CDR3 sequence is CASSLARDEETQYF. The DNA for the CDR3 is TGTGCCAGCAGCTTAGCGAGAGACGAGGAGACCCAGTACTTC.

This clonotype was counted only a few times. Here the CDR3 DNA reads TGCAGTGCTAGTTCTGGGTTTGGCTACGAGCAGTACTTC. Its translation is CSASSGFGYEQYF. The chain is built from TRBV20-1 and TRBJ2-7; D unclear. Trimming took 3 bases from V and 3 from J, leaving 12 bases between them. The CDR3 has 13 amino acids. The germline CDR1 and CDR2 sequences are DFQATT and SNEGSKA (reference sequence).

The chain is built from TRBV4-1 and TRBJ2-5; the D is unclear. The DNA end favors TRBJ2-1, so the J call may be wrong. This CDR3 region has 10 residues. From germline, CDR1 is MGHRA and CDR2 YSYEKL. This CDR3 is CASQPVEQFF. In DNA, the CDR3 is TGCGCCAGTCAGCCTGTTGAGCAGTTCTTC.

This sequence joins TRBV7-2 and TRBJ2-5; TRBD2 agrees at 8 bases. The DNA end favors TRBJ2-1, so the J call may be wrong. This CDR3 is built from 15 residues. The germline gives CDR1 SGHTA, CDR2 FQGNSA. The CDR3 DNA is TGTGCCAGCAGCTTCGGTAGCGGGAATGTCTATGAGCAGTTCTTC. Its protein product is CASSFGSGNVYEQFF.

V gene TRBV12-3 or TRBV12-4 combines with J gene TRBJ2-5; possible D gene TRBD1, 5 bases. This CDR3 is built from 14 residues. Trimming stripped 2 bases from V and 5 bases from J, with 12 bases between. For the CDR3, the DNA is TGTGCCAGCAGTTTACGGACAACCAGGGAGACCCAGTACTTC. Encoded protein: CASSLRTTRETQYF.

In DNA, the CDR3 is TGCGCCAGCAGCCAAGACGCTTTAGGGCCCTACGAGCAGTACTTC. Protein sequence: CASSQDALGPYEQYF. The V gene is TRBV4-1, the J gene TRBJ2-7; D not resolved. CDR3 length equals 15 residues. Germline CDR1 is MGHRA and CDR2 is YSYEKL. V lost 0 bases to trimming and J lost 2 bases, with 11 bases between them.

The V and J genes are TRBV4-3 and TRBJ2-3; D gene ambiguous. Germline loops: CDR1 LGHNA, CDR2 YSLEER. The CDR3 is 14 residues long. Trimming took 0 bases from V and 9 from J, leaving 13 bases between them. The CDR3 loop reads CASSQEIGRGTQYF. Here the CDR3 DNA reads TGCGCCAGCAGCCAAGAAATCGGACGTGGCACGCAGTATTTT.